The 24 T cell receptor beta chains listed next were all sequenced from one sample in a study of shared clonotypes between healthy human individuals. Profiling relied on immunoSEQ multiplex PCR, and the TCRdb table lists in-frame clones only, not all of them. The sample yields more than 1.2 million clones, approximately 98.5% seen once. Sequences were obtained from naive CD4+ T cells sorted from blood. Subset given: CD45RA+ positively selected. The origin of the receptors is a man aged 25 to 40 in good health.

This chain links TRBV5-1 with TRBJ2-2; 15 bases agree with TRBD2. V lost 3 bases, J lost 2 bases, and 5 bases stayed unmatched. This CDR3 comprises 18 residues. The germline V gene has CDR1 SGHRS and CDR2 YFSETQ. The chain's CDR3 is CASSSGLAGGINTGELFF. CDR3 bases: TGCGCCAGCAGCTCCGGACTAGCGGGAGGGATAAACACCGGGGAGCTGTTTTTT.

The chain links TRBV6-1 to TRBJ2-7; D possibly uses TRBD1 or TRBD2 (5 bases each). Germline-derived CDR1 and CDR2 are MNHNS and SASEGT. The CDR3 has 14 amino acids. Trimming shortened V by 8 bases and J by 0 bases, and 14 bases separated the two germline ends. In DNA, the CDR3 is TGTGCCAGCGTAGAATTGGGGGACTCCTACGAGCAGTACTTC. Its protein product is CASVELGDSYEQYF.

The chain links TRBV7-3 to TRBJ2-2; 9 nucleotides line up with TRBD1. The CDR3 is made up of 16 amino acids. Per germline, CDR1 SGHTA and CDR2 FQGTGA. The J segment lost 7 bases and the V segment lost 1 base, leaving 7 bases of the junction unmatched. The CDR3 is CASSLRPGQGLGELFF. In DNA, the CDR3 is TGTGCCAGCAGCTTAAGGCCCGGACAGGGGCTCGGGGAGCTGTTTTTT. The full variable domain, its missing parts supplied by reference TRBV7-3 and TRBJ2-2, is GAGVSQTPSNKVTEKGKYVELRCDPISGHTALYWYRQSLGQGPEFLIYFQGTGAADDSGLPNDRFFAVRPEGSVSTLKIQRTERGDSAVYLCASSLRPGQGLGELFFGEGSRLTVL.

The rearrangement links TRBV27 to TRBJ2-4, with D possibly matching TRBD1 (5 bases). Between the trimmed V and J ends, which lost 1 base and 3 bases, there was a span of 10 bases. CDR1 and CDR2 (germline): MNHEY, SMNVEV (reference sequence). This CDR3 has 15 residues. The CDR3, as DNA: TGTGCCAGCAGTTTATTCGGGCAGGGCAAAAACATTCAGTACTTC. It encodes CASSLFGQGKNIQYF.

On this clone: This same CDR3 is encoded by further DNA sequences in the sample. The chain is built from TRBV2 and TRBJ2-7; TRBD2 is a possible D gene (5 bases). The V end was cut by 3 bases, the J end by 5 bases, with 5 bases between. CDR3 length equals 11 residues. Germline CDR1 is SNHLY and CDR2 is FYNNEI. The CDR3 reads CASSEEDEQYF. CDR3 coding DNA: TGTGCCAGCAGTGAGGAGGACGAGCAGTACTTC. The full variable domain, rest sourced from reference TRBV2 and TRBJ2-7, is EPEVTQTPSHQVTQMGQEVILRCVPISNHLYFYWYRQILGQKVEFLVSFYNNEISEKSEIFDDQFSVERPDGSNFTLKIRSTKLEDSAMYFCASSEEDEQYFGPGTRLTVT.

J is TRBJ2-7 and V is TRBV5-1; D gene unclear. Germline values: CDR1 SGHRS, CDR2 YFSETQ. Trimming removed 1 base at V and 1 base at J, with 9 bases between. The CDR3 is 14 residues long. The CDR3 here is CASSLNAGSYEQYF. The DNA of the CDR3 is TGCGCCAGCAGCTTGAACGCTGGATCCTACGAGCAGTACTTC.

The chain links TRBV28 to TRBJ1-2; no clear D gene. Germline values: CDR1 MDHEN, CDR2 SYDVKM. Trimming cost V 3 bases and J 4 bases, with 9 bases left between them. This CDR3 comprises 13 residues. The CDR3 DNA reads as TGTGCCAGCAGTTTTCGACTCTTCTATGGCTACACCTTC. Translation gives CASSFRLFYGYTF.

The chain carries TRBV5-1 and TRBJ2-5, with D perhaps TRBD2 (6 bases). CDR3 length: 17 amino acids. Germline lookup yields CDR1 SGHRS and CDR2 YFSETQ. With 4 bases removed from V and 0 bases from J, the gap between germline ends came to 19 bases. The CDR3 sequence is CASSHHRDGGYQETQYF. The CDR3 DNA is TGCGCCAGCAGCCACCACCGGGACGGAGGGTACCAAGAGACCCAGTACTTC.

This chain connects TRBV2 to TRBJ2-5; TRBD1 matches at 8 bases. Germline CDR1 reads SNHLY; CDR2 reads FYNNEI. V lost 6 bases to trimming and J lost 5 bases; unmatched junction nucleotides: 8. The length of the CDR3 is 14 residues. CDR3 sequence (DNA): TGTGCCAGCAGACGGACAGGGAATGGGGAGACCCAGTACTTC. Translating it yields CASRRTGNGETQYF.

The chain couples TRBV11-1 to TRBJ2-5; D may be TRBD1 (5 bases). Looked up from germline, CDR1 is SGHAT and CDR2 is FQDESV (reference sequence). CDR3 length: 12 residues. V lost 7 bases and J 7 bases, leaving 13 bases between the germline ends. CDR3 nucleotides: TGTGCCAGCACCCCTCAAAGGGGGACCCAGTACTTC. Translating gives CASTPQRGTQYF.

This clone was counted a single time. The chain has TRBV5-4 and TRBJ2-7; D uncertain. The germline V gene encodes CDR1 SGHNT and CDR2 YYREEE (reference sequence). V was cut by 6 bases and J by 0 bases, with 10 bases left in between. This CDR3 spans 13 amino acids. DNA of the CDR3: TGTGCCAGCACCCAGCAAAACTCCTACGAGCAGTACTTC. Its translation: CASTQQNSYEQYF. The full variable domain, its missing parts supplied by reference TRBV5-4 and TRBJ2-7, is ETGVTQSPTHLIKTRGQQVTLRCSSQSGHNTVSWYQQALGQGPQFIFQYYREEENGRGNFPPRFSGLQFPNYSSELNVNALELDDSALYLCASTQQNSYEQYFGPGTRLTVT.

The chain uses TRBV5-8 and TRBJ2-2; the D is unclear. V lost 0 bases and J lost 6, with 15 bases in between. The V gene's germline CDR1 is SGHTS and CDR2 YDEGEE. The CDR3 is 16 residues long. CDR3 amino acids: CASSLALSTLAGELFF. The CDR3 DNA reads TGTGCCAGCAGCTTGGCCCTCTCCACACTCGCCGGGGAGCTGTTTTTT.

V usage is TRBV2 and J usage is TRBJ2-4; TRBD2 agrees at 7 bases. CDR1 is SNHLY, CDR2 FYNNEI, per germline. This CDR3 region has 17 residues. Trimming cost V 10 bases and J 0 bases; bases outside gene matches: 15. The CDR3 DNA is TGTGCCACCCAGGACCCTAGAGCGGGGATAGCCAAAAACATTCAGTACTTC. Amino acids: CATQDPRAGIAKNIQYF.

The rearrangement links TRBV9 to TRBJ2-3; D unresolved. Per germline, CDR1 SGDLS and CDR2 YYNGEE. The CDR3 covers 16 residues. V shed 4 bases and J shed 2 bases, with 17 bases lying between them. CDR3 region: CASSSHSTSLTDTQYF. In DNA, the CDR3 is TGTGCCAGCAGCTCCCATTCTACCTCCCTCACAGATACGCAGTATTTT.

V is TRBV5-4 and J is TRBJ2-7, with unresolved D. The length of the CDR3 is 13 residues. V shed 4 bases and J shed 2 bases, with 10 bases lying between them. Germline V lookup: CDR1 SGHNT, CDR2 YYREEE (reference sequence). The CDR3 sequence: CASSRREAYEQYF. CDR3 sequence (DNA): TGTGCCAGCAGCAGAAGGGAAGCCTACGAGCAGTACTTC.

This chain links TRBV5-1 with TRBJ2-1; 9 positions match TRBD1. V was clipped by 4 bases and J by 6 bases; unmatched bases: 14. CDR3 length equals 17 residues. Germline CDR1 SGHRS, CDR2 YFSETQ. Here the CDR3 DNA reads TGCGCCAGCAGCGCTACCCTACAGGGGGCGGTAGGCAATGAGCAGTTCTTC. Protein product: CASSATLQGAVGNEQFF.

The table lists this clone with a count of one. The chain recombines TRBV6-1 with TRBJ1-2, with 12 bases matching TRBD1. CDR3 length: 18 residues. Trimming cost V 4 bases and J 4 bases; bases outside gene matches: 13. Germline lookup yields CDR1 MNHNS and CDR2 SASEGT. The CDR3 reads CASSVTGTGGAIGYGYTF. The CDR3 DNA reads as TGTGCCAGCAGTGTTACCGGGACAGGGGGCGCGATCGGCTATGGCTACACCTTC.

This clone appeared once. The CDR3 sequence: CASSESQIFYEQYF. DNA for the CDR3: TGCGCCAGCAGTGAGTCCCAGATCTTCTACGAGCAGTACTTC. The rearrangement links TRBV10-1 to TRBJ2-7; D is undetermined. Per germline, CDR1 WNHNN and CDR2 SYGVQD (reference sequence). Trimming left V 0 bases short and J 3 bases short, with 9 bases between. The CDR3 covers 14 residues.

The chain joins TRBV18 to TRBJ2-7; TRBD2 might be the D (6 bases). The germline V gene has CDR1 KGHSH and CDR2 LQKENI. The CDR3 sequence is 15 residues long. Trimming shortened V by 3 bases and J by 5 bases, and 17 bases separated the two germline ends. CDR3 loop: CASSPSTSTAHEQYF. The CDR3 DNA follows: TGTGCCAGCTCACCTTCGACTAGTACGGCCCACGAGCAGTACTTC.

As concerns this clone: This CDR3 is also generated by other DNA sequences in the sample. The chain is built from TRBV5-1 and TRBJ1-1; D gene ambiguous. The V end was cut by 0 bases, the J end by 1 base, with 7 bases between. The CDR3 has 14 residues. Germline V gives CDR1 SGHRS, CDR2 YFSETQ. The CDR3 DNA reads as TGCGCCAGCAGCTTGGGTATCGGGAACACTGAAGCTTTCTTT. It specifies CASSLGIGNTEAFF.

Regarding this clone: Other DNA sequences from this sample encode an identical CDR3 as well. Here the CDR3 DNA reads TGCGCCAGCAGCTCGAGCGGGGCCTACAATGAGCAGTTCTTC. It specifies CASSSSGAYNEQFF. The chain couples TRBV5-1 to TRBJ2-1; TRBD2 matches at 7 bases. The V gene end was trimmed by 3 bases and the J gene end by 2 bases; junction bases not matched to a gene: 2. From germline, CDR1 is SGHRS and CDR2 YFSETQ. The CDR3 runs 14 residues.

The genes are TRBV10-3 and TRBJ2-5; no clear D. Germline loops: CDR1 ENHRY, CDR2 SYGVKD. The germline V and J ends were trimmed by 0 bases and 1 base, with 3 bases remaining between them. The CDR3 is made up of 13 amino acids. In DNA, the CDR3 is TGTGCCATCAGTGAGTCGGCCCAAGAGACCCAGTACTTC. Its translation is CAISESAQETQYF.

The genes are TRBV9 and TRBJ1-1; no reliable D call. The germline gives CDR1 SGDLS, CDR2 YYNGEE. V lost 0 bases and J lost 0, with 12 bases in between. The CDR3 totals 16 residues. CDR3 sequence reads: CASSVEAGVMNTEAFF. As DNA, the CDR3 is TGTGCCAGCAGCGTAGAGGCAGGTGTCATGAACACTGAAGCTTTCTTT.

The chain employs TRBV28 and TRBJ2-7; 8 nucleotides match TRBD2. This CDR3 contains 14 residues. Losses at the gene ends were 7 bases for V and 4 bases for J; bases not matched to a gene: 9. Germline V CDR1 and CDR2: MDHEN, SYDVKM. The CDR3 reads CASIPGTSTYEQYF. DNA of the CDR3: TGTGCCAGCATCCCCGGGACTAGTACTTACGAGCAGTACTTC.